This T cell receptor beta chain was documented in a study of blood T cells in healthy people across ages. Study-level points and caveats: Strong correlation linked observed beta diversity and percent naive T cells. Roughly linear declines in TCR beta diversity per million T cells occurred with age.

Sample-barcoded 5' priming and a J-beta primer mix drove a second PCR of 7 to 11 cycles. From the 5' RACE reads, TCRdb called clonotypes with MiXCR, one entry per CDR3 protein. The sample records some 550,000 distinct CDR3 sequences, 40% to 50% being singletons. This clonotype was seen a few times. Its target is unknown. The sequence was collected from an elderly man in good health. The sample was blood.

CDR3 loop: CASSSRGLAIDYEQYF. Written as DNA, the CDR3 is TGTGCCAGCAGCTCAAGAGGACTAGCGATCGATTACGAGCAGTACTTC. V usage is TRBV7-2 and J usage is TRBJ2-7; the match to TRBD2 covers 9 bases. Per germline, CDR1 SGHTA and CDR2 FQGNSA. The junction had 11 bases not matched to a gene; V was cut back by 4 bases and J by 4 bases. The CDR3 length is 16 residues.